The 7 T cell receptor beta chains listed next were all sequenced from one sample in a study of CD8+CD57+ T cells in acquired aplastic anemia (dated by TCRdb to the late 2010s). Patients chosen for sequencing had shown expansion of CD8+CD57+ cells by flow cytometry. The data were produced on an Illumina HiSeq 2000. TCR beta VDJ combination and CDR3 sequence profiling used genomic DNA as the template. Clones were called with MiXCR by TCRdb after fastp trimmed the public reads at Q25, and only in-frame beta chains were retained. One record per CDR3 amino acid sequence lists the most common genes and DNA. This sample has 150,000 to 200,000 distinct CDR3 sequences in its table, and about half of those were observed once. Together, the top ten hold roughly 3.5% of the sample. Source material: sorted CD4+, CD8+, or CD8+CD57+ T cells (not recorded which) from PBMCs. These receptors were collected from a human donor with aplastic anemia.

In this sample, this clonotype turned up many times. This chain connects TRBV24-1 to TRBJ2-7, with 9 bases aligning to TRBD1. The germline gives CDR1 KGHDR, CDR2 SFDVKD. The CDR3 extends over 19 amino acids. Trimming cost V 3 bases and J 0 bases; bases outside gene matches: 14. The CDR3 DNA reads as TGTGCCACCAGTGATCCAACAGGGGGCGAGGGAAATGACTCCTACGAGCAGTACGTC. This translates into CATSDPTGGEGNDSYEQYV.

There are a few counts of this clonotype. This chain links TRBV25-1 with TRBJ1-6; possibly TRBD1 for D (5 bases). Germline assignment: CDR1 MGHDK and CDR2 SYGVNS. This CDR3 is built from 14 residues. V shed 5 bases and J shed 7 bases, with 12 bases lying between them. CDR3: CASSLGHLNSPLHF. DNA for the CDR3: TGTGCCAGCAGTCTTGGACACCTAAATTCACCCCTCCACTTT.

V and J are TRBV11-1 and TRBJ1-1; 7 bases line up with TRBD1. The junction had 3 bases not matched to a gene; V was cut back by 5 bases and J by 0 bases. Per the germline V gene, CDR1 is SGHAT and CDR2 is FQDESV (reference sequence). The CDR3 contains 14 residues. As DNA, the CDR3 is TGTGCCAGCAGCAGGGGACAGTTGAACACTGAAGCTTTCTTT. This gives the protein CASSRGQLNTEAFF.

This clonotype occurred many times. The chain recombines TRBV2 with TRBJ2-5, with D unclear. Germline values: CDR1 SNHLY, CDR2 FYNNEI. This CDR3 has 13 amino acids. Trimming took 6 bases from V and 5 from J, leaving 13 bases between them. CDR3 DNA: TGTGCCAGCAGCCTGGGCCGCTCGGAGACCCAGTACTTC. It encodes CASSLGRSETQYF.

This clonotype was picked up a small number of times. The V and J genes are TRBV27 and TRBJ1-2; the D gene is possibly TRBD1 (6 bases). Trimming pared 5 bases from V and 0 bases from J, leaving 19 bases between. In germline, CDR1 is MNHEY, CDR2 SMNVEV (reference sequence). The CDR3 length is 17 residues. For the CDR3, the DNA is TGTGCCAGCAGTCTTGACAGGCTACCTTTAGCTAACTATGGCTACACCTTC. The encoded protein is CASSLDRLPLANYGYTF.

CDR3 sequence reads: CASSIGADGGYEQYF. Here the CDR3 DNA reads TGTGCCAGTAGTATAGGGGCCGACGGTGGCTACGAGCAGTACTTC. This sequence joins TRBV19 and TRBJ2-7; no clear D. The V gene's germline CDR1 is LNHDA and CDR2 SQIVND (reference sequence). V shed 1 base and J shed 3 bases, with 13 bases lying between them. The CDR3 has 15 amino acids.

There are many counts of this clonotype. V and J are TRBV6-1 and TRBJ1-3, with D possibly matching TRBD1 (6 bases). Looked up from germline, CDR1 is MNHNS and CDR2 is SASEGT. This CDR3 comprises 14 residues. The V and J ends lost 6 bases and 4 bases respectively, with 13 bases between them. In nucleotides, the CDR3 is TGTGCCAGCAGACGTACGGGGGGCGGAAACACCATATATTTT. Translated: CASRRTGGGNTIYF.